These 13 T cell receptor beta chains were all obtained from the same sample, sequenced in a study of shared clonotypes between healthy human individuals. The repertoire was sequenced with immunoSEQ multiplex PCR; TCRdb's copy has only in-frame clones and lacks some. Found here are about 1 million clones, 75% of them singletons; the top ten hold roughly 1.5%. Sequenced: memory CD4+ T cells sorted from blood. As to subset: CD45RA-negative fraction. The receptors come from a man aged 18 to 30 in good health.

This chain joins TRBV7-2 and TRBJ1-5; D is ambiguous. The CDR3 contains 13 residues. With 3 bases removed from V and 3 bases from J, the gap between germline ends came to 6 bases. Germline V CDR1 and CDR2: SGHTA, FQGNSA. The CDR3 sequence is CASSLWDNQPQHF. In DNA form, the CDR3 reads TGTGCCAGCAGCTTGTGGGACAATCAGCCCCAGCATTTT.

Points on this clone: This same CDR3 is encoded by further DNA sequences in the sample. CDR3 region: CASSTTSGGNNEQFF. The CDR3 region has the DNA TGTGCCAGCAGCACAACTAGCGGGGGGAACAATGAGCAGTTCTTC. This chain uses TRBV5-4 with TRBJ2-1, with 12 bases fitting TRBD2. This CDR3 is built from 15 residues. CDR1 is SGHNT, CDR2 YYREEE, per germline (reference sequence). J was trimmed by 5 bases and V by 4 bases; bases with no gene match: 4.

The rearrangement links TRBV5-6 to TRBJ2-5, with a tentative D call TRBD2 (5 bases). V was cut by 4 bases and J by 0 bases, with 19 bases left in between. The CDR3 runs 17 residues. Germline values: CDR1 SGHDT, CDR2 YYEEEE. CDR3 residues: CASSKPGWLLDQETQYF. CDR3 nucleotide sequence: TGTGCCAGCAGCAAACCGGGATGGTTGTTAGACCAAGAGACCCAGTACTTC.

The chain is built from TRBV18 and TRBJ1-1; D ambiguous. Trimming took off 4 bases at V and 6 bases at J, with 9 bases between the two ends. Germline values: CDR1 KGHSH, CDR2 LQKENI. The CDR3 spans 12 residues. The CDR3 region has the DNA TGTGCCAGCTCACAGGGCTCTTCTGAAGCTTTCTTT. This encodes CASSQGSSEAFF.

The chain links TRBV5-6 to TRBJ2-3, with TRBD2 matching over 10 bases. The CDR3 totals 17 residues. The V segment lost 5 bases and the J segment 0 bases; nucleotides outside the gene matches: 9. CDR1 is SGHDT, CDR2 YYEEEE, per germline. In nucleotides, the CDR3 is TGTGCCAGCAGACTGAGGACTAGCGGAGGTAGCACAGATACGCAGTATTTT. Translating it yields CASRLRTSGGSTDTQYF.

The V call is TRBV7-6, the J call TRBJ2-7; TRBD2 matches at 10 bases. This CDR3 is built from 17 residues. Germline V gives CDR1 SGHVS, CDR2 FNYEAQ. V lost 3 bases, J lost 6 bases, and 14 bases stayed unmatched. The CDR3 reads CASSLAASRASGGEQYF. DNA for the CDR3: TGTGCCAGCAGCTTGGCAGCATCGAGAGCTAGCGGGGGCGAGCAGTACTTC.

Concerning this clone itself: This sample includes further DNA sequences coding for the same CDR3. The chain links TRBV9 to TRBJ1-1; D is uncertain. The CDR3 loop spans 13 amino acids. The V gene's germline CDR1 is SGDLS and CDR2 YYNGEE. Trimming removed 2 bases at V and 5 bases at J, with 10 bases between. The DNA of the CDR3 is TGTGCCAGCAGCGTCGGAAGAGGTACTGAAGCTTTCTTT. It is translated as CASSVGRGTEAFF.

The chain combines TRBV6-1 with TRBJ1-1; 12 bases are shared with TRBD1. The CDR3 has 15 amino acids. CDR1 and CDR2 (germline): MNHNS, SASEGT. V gave up 7 bases and J gave up 1 base; unmatched junction bases: 4. The CDR3 loop is CASTGTGGWNTEAFF. The DNA of the CDR3 is TGTGCCAGCACGGGGACAGGGGGCTGGAACACTGAAGCTTTCTTT.

CDR3 DNA sequence: TGTGCCTGGAGTGAGGTGCAGGGGAGGGGAGAGACCCAGTACTTC. As protein: CAWSEVQGRGETQYF. The rearrangement uses TRBV30 and TRBJ2-5; D is perhaps TRBD2 (7 bases). The germline V gene encodes CDR1 GTSNPN and CDR2 SVGIG (reference sequence). V was trimmed by 1 base and J by 4 bases, leaving 16 bases between them. The CDR3 loop spans 15 amino acids.

The CDR3 sequence: CASSGGGSSAYNEQFF. DNA for the CDR3: TGTGCCAGCTCAGGTGGCGGGAGTTCGGCCTACAATGAGCAGTTCTTC. The V gene is TRBV18, the J gene TRBJ2-1, with 7 bases fitting TRBD2. This CDR3 region has 16 residues. V was pared by 5 bases and J by 2 bases, with 9 bases of the junction left unmatched. CDR1 and CDR2 from the germline V gene are KGHSH and LQKENI.

The CDR3 region is CASSKEGAPGGGAFF. The CDR3 DNA reads TGTGCCAGCAGCAAAGAGGGGGCCCCCGGCGGGGGAGCTTTCTTT. V gene TRBV21-1 combines with J gene TRBJ1-1. TRBV21-1 counts as a pseudogene. This CDR3 spans 15 amino acids.

This chain uses TRBV6-7 with TRBJ2-3, with D unresolved. TRBV6-7 is known as an ORF, though its function is uncertain. Between the trimmed V and J ends, which lost 9 bases and 5 bases, there was a span of 9 bases. The length of the CDR3 is 11 residues. The CDR3 region is CASEDRDTQYF. CDR3 sequence (DNA): TGTGCCAGTGAGGATCGAGATACGCAGTATTTT.

The chain combines TRBV15 with TRBJ2-1; 7 nucleotides agree with TRBD1. V lost 0 bases to trimming and J lost 6 bases; unmatched junction nucleotides: 8. From germline, CDR1 is LNHNV and CDR2 YYDKDF (reference sequence). This CDR3 is 16 amino acids long. As DNA, the CDR3 is TGTGCCACCAGCAGAGATAGGGTGACAGGGCCCAATGAGCAGTTCTTC. Translation gives CATSRDRVTGPNEQFF. Filled out from reference TRBV15 and TRBJ2-1, the complete variable domain reads DAMVIQNPRYQVTQFGKPVTLSCSQTLNHNVMYWYQQKSSQAPKLLFHYYDKDFNNEADTPDNFQSRRPNTSFCFLDIRSPGLGDTAMYLCATSRDRVTGPNEQFFGPGTRLTVL.